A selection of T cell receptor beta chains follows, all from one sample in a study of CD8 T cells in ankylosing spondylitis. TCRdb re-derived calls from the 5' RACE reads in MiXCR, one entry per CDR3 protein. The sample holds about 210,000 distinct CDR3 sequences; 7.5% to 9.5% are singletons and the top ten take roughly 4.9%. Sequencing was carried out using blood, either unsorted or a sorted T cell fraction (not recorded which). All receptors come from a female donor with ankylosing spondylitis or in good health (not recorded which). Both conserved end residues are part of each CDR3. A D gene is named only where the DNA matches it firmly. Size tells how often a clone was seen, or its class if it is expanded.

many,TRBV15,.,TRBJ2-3,TGTGCCACCAGCAGAGATTACATAAATGCTTGGTTCACTAGCACAGATACGCAGTATTTT,CATSRDYINAWFTSTDTQYF
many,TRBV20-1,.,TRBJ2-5,TGCAGTGCTAGAAATTTGGGGCAAGAGACCCAGTACTTC,CSARNLGQETQYF
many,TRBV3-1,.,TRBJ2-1,TGTGCCAGCAGCCAAGAGGCGCCTAGCGCCACCTACAATGAGCAGTTCTTC,CASSQEAPSATYNEQFF
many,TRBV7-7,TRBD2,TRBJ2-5,TGTGCTAGCAGCTTAGAAGCGGGAGAAAGGGAGACCCAGTACTTC,CASSLEAGERETQYF
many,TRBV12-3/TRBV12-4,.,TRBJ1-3,TGTGCCAGCACTTTAGATCGAAACACCATATATTTT,CASTLDRNTIYF
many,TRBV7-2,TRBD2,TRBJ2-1,TGTGCCAGCAGCGGGCGGACTAGCGGGAGTCGCGATGAGCAGTTCTTC,CASSGRTSGSRDEQFF
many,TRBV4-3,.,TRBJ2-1,TGCGCCAGCAGCCAAGGCGGGACGGAGATTCTAAGCTCCTACAATGAGCAGTTCTTC,CASSQGGTEILSSYNEQFF
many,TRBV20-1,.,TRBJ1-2,TGCAGTGCTAGCAACACAGGGTTTCCCTATGGCTACACCTTC,CSASNTGFPYGYTF
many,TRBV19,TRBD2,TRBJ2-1,TGTGCCAGTAGTATAAGAGGACTAGCGGCAGGGGCTGAGCAGTTCTTC,CASSIRGLAAGAEQFF
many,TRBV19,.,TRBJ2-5,TGTGCCAGTAGTTTCTTGGATCAGACCCAGTACTTC,CASSFLDQTQYF